A selection of T cell receptor beta chains follows, all from one sample in a study of CD8+ T cells in alopecia areata. Here immunoSEQ multiplex PCR was the method, and the copy in TCRdb shows in-frame clones only, minus some. There are around 100,000 clones in the sample; 55% occur only once, and roughly 9% lies in the top ten. Sequencing was done on a sample of CD4+ T cells sorted from blood. The receptors shown here come from a human donor in good health. Both conserved end residues are part of each CDR3. Fields, in order: V gene, D gene, clone size, J gene, CDR3 protein, CDR3 DNA. The D gene is left open where the match is weak. Only part of the rows carry a size: once, few, many, or a class if the clone is expanded.

>TRBV29-1|TRBD1|NA|TRBJ1-2
CSTGADYGYTF
TGCAGTACAGGGGCTGACTATGGCTACACCTTC
>TRBV6-5|TRBD1|few|TRBJ1-2
CARQGGVLNGYTF
TGTGCCAGACAGGGGGGCGTGCTGAATGGCTACACCTTC
>TRBV7-2|TRBD2|NA|TRBJ2-5
CASSLRSSGVETQYF
TGTGCCAGCAGCTTAAGGTCTAGCGGGGTAGAGACCCAGTACTTC
>TRBV7-9|NA|NA|TRBJ2-7
CASSLGGYPYEQYF
TGTGCCAGCAGCTTAGGAGGCTACCCCTACGAGCAGTACTTC
>TRBV25-1|TRBD1|NA|TRBJ2-7
CASAPTGTGSYEQYF
TGTGCCAGCGCACCAACCGGGACAGGGTCCTACGAGCAGTACTTC
>TRBV30|NA|NA|TRBJ1-4
CAWSATRGSNEKLFF
TGTGCCTGGAGTGCGACGAGGGGGTCTAATGAAAAACTGTTTTTT
>TRBV18|NA|NA|TRBJ2-5
CASSPPSGLETQYF
TGTGCCAGCTCACCCCCAAGTGGACTCGAGACCCAGTACTTC
>TRBV7-2|NA|once|TRBJ2-7
CASSLGGSEQYF
TGTGCCAGCAGCTTAGGGGGTTCCGAGCAGTACTTC
>TRBV30|NA|NA|TRBJ1-6
CAWSVRHSPLHF
TGTGCCTGGAGTGTACGGCACTCACCCCTCCACTTT
>TRBV10-1|TRBD1|NA|TRBJ1-2
CASTDREDGYTF
TGCGCCAGCACCGACAGGGAGGATGGCTACACCTTC
>TRBV25-1|NA|NA|TRBJ2-2
CASSELTGELFF
TGTGCCAGCAGTGAATTAACCGGGGAGCTGTTTTTT
>TRBV2|NA|NA|TRBJ2-5
CASTPVLARWETQYF
TGTGCCAGCACTCCAGTCCTAGCGAGGTGGGAGACCCAGTACTTC
>TRBV6-1|NA|NA|TRBJ2-7
CASTNPSRGDYEQYF
TGTGCCAGCACTAACCCGTCGCGGGGTGATTACGAGCAGTACTTC
>TRBV5-1|TRBD1|NA|TRBJ2-7
CASSRTGNSYEQYF
TGCGCCAGCAGCCGGACAGGGAACTCCTACGAGCAGTACTTC
>TRBV20-1|NA|NA|TRBJ1-1
CSARTSQAFF
TGCAGTGCGAGGACATCTCAAGCTTTCTTT
>TRBV7-9|NA|NA|TRBJ1-1
CASSEQRNTEAFF
TGTGCCAGCAGCGAACAGCGGAACACTGAAGCTTTCTTT
>TRBV4-2|NA|NA|TRBJ1-2
CASSHHTGGRIDYGYTF
TGTGCCAGCAGCCACCACACCGGCGGGAGGATTGACTATGGCTACACCTTC
>TRBV25-1|TRBD1|NA|TRBJ2-7
CASSDSGQGNYEQYF
TGTGCCAGCAGTGATTCGGGACAGGGAAACTACGAGCAGTACTTC
>TRBV4-1|NA|few|TRBJ2-3
CASSQDMRGTDTQYF
TGCGCCAGCAGCCAAGATATGCGTGGGACAGATACGCAGTATTTT
>TRBV6-5|NA|NA|TRBJ1-2
CASSYDSRFDYGYTF
TGTGCCAGCAGTTACGACAGCCGCTTCGACTATGGCTACACCTTC
>TRBV7-2|NA|NA|TRBJ1-1
CASSLGDLRMNTEAFF
TGTGCCAGCAGCTTAGGGGACCTCCGCATGAACACTGAAGCTTTCTTT
>TRBV5-1|NA|NA|TRBJ2-2
CASSNSGGDTGELFF
TGCGCCAGCAGCAACTCAGGGGGGGACACCGGGGAGCTGTTTTTT
>TRBV5-1|TRBD1|NA|TRBJ1-6
CASSFSGTGASSPLHF
TGCGCCAGCAGCTTCTCTGGGACAGGGGCGAGCTCACCCCTCCACTTT
>TRBV29-1|NA|NA|TRBJ2-4
CSARLSPSLIAKNIQYF
TGCAGCGCCCGACTTAGCCCATCGTTGATAGCCAAAAACATTCAGTACTTC
>TRBV5-1|TRBD1|NA|TRBJ1-4
CASSQTGIGKEKLFF
TGCGCCAGCAGCCAGACAGGGATTGGCAAGGAAAAACTGTTTTTT
>TRBV9|NA|NA|TRBJ2-7
CASSVDEVSGEQYF
TGTGCCAGCAGCGTAGATGAGGTCTCAGGAGAGCAGTACTTC
>TRBV6-1|NA|few|TRBJ2-1
CATLTGYNEQFF
TGTGCCACCCTCACAGGTTACAATGAGCAGTTCTTC
>TRBV11-2|TRBD1|NA|TRBJ2-7
CASSWDRGPYEQYF
TGTGCCAGCAGCTGGGACAGGGGGCCCTACGAGCAGTACTTC
>TRBV7-3|NA|NA|TRBJ2-7
CASSQELGFIPQELESQYF
TGTGCCAGCAGCCAAGAACTGGGTTTCATCCCACAAGAGCTCGAATCGCAGTACTTC
>TRBV6-5|NA|NA|TRBJ2-6
CASSYDSSGANVLTF
TGTGCCAGCAGTTACGACAGCTCTGGGGCCAACGTCCTGACTTTC
>TRBV2|NA|NA|TRBJ2-3
CASSEQGPADTQYF
TGTGCCAGCAGTGAGCAGGGGCCCGCAGATACGCAGTATTTT
>TRBV6-5|NA|once|TRBJ1-2
CASSYSRVSPYGYTF
TGTGCCAGCAGTTACTCTCGGGTATCCCCCTATGGCTACACCTTC
>TRBV5-4|NA|NA|TRBJ1-6
CASSPLNSPLHF
TGTGCCAGCAGCCCCCTCAATTCACCCCTCCACTTT
>TRBV7-2|TRBD2|few|TRBJ2-5
CASSWTSGGKETQYF
TGTGCCAGCAGCTGGACTAGCGGGGGGAAAGAGACCCAGTACTTC
>TRBV29-1|TRBD1|NA|TRBJ1-6
CSVAGTEGSPLHF
TGCAGCGTTGCCGGGACAGAGGGTTCACCCCTCCACTTT
>TRBV2|NA|few|TRBJ2-3
CASSRGGWGDTQYF
TGTGCCAGCAGTCGAGGAGGGTGGGGAGATACGCAGTATTTT
>TRBV19|NA|NA|TRBJ1-2
CAGSGGTSNYGYTF
TGTGCCGGCTCGGGGGGGACATCGAACTATGGCTACACCTTC
>TRBV29-1|TRBD1|few|TRBJ2-5
CSGLRTGGAETQYF
TGCAGCGGTCTGCGGACAGGGGGCGCGGAGACCCAGTACTTC
>TRBV6-6|TRBD2|few|TRBJ2-3
CASKGSGGTDTQYF
TGTGCCAGCAAGGGTAGCGGGGGAACGGATACGCAGTATTTT
>TRBV7-2|TRBD2|few|TRBJ2-5
CASSLSLGLAGETQYF
TGTGCCAGCAGCTTATCTCTAGGACTAGCAGGAGAGACCCAGTACTTC
>TRBV6-6|NA|NA|TRBJ1-2
CASSYDSVGYTF
TGTGCCAGCAGTTACGATAGTGTTGGCTACACCTTC
>TRBV10-2|NA|NA|TRBJ1-5
CASSEGQGPNQPQHF
TGCGCCAGCAGTGAAGGCCAGGGGCCCAATCAGCCCCAGCATTTT
>TRBV2|TRBD1|NA|TRBJ2-2
CASSSRPGTVGELFF
TGTGCCAGCAGTTCACGTCCCGGGACAGTCGGGGAGCTGTTTTTT
>TRBV7-2|NA|NA|TRBJ2-3
CASSLAGGTDTQYF
TGTGCCAGCAGCTTAGCGGGGGGCACAGATACGCAGTATTTT
>TRBV18|NA|NA|TRBJ1-5
CASSPFGGDSNQPQHF
TGTGCCAGCTCACCATTCGGGGGGGATAGCAATCAGCCCCAGCATTTT
>TRBV7-2|NA|few|TRBJ2-5
CASSQGLTARETQYF
TGTGCCAGCAGCCAGGGGTTGACCGCTCGGGAGACCCAGTACTTC
>TRBV29-1|TRBD1|NA|TRBJ2-5
CSFRGQGETQYF
TGCAGTTTCCGTGGACAGGGCGAGACCCAGTACTTC
>TRBV4-1|NA|NA|TRBJ1-4
CASSLGHSPAEKLFF
TGCGCCAGCAGCCTTGGTCACTCTCCAGCGGAAAAACTGTTTTTT
>TRBV6-1|NA|NA|TRBJ2-5
CASRNQETQYF
TGTGCCAGTCGAAACCAAGAGACCCAGTACTTC
>TRBV18|TRBD1|NA|TRBJ2-6
CASSPLGQGASTGANVLTF
TGTGCCAGCTCACCACTGGGACAGGGGGCGTCTACTGGGGCCAACGTCCTGACTTTC
>TRBV15|NA|NA|TRBJ1-2
CATSRDSGFSTF
TGTGCCACCAGCAGGGACAGTGGCTTCTCCACCTTC
>TRBV4-1|NA|NA|TRBJ2-3
CASRSPSTDTQYF
TGCGCCAGCAGGTCGCCCAGCACAGATACGCAGTATTTT
>TRBV5-1|NA|NA|TRBJ2-7
CASSLTAKVTYEQYF
TGCGCCAGCAGCTTGACAGCAAAGGTTACCTACGAGCAGTACTTC
>TRBV30|NA|few|TRBJ1-5
CAWSIGNSNQPQHF
TGTGCCTGGAGTATAGGGAATAGCAATCAGCCCCAGCATTTT
>TRBV20-1|NA|NA|TRBJ2-7
CSATGNHEQYF
TGCAGTGCTACAGGGAACCACGAGCAGTACTTC
>TRBV29-1|NA|NA|TRBJ2-3
CSVQMRGLGTDTQYF
TGCAGCGTTCAAATGCGGGGCCTGGGAACAGATACGCAGTATTTT